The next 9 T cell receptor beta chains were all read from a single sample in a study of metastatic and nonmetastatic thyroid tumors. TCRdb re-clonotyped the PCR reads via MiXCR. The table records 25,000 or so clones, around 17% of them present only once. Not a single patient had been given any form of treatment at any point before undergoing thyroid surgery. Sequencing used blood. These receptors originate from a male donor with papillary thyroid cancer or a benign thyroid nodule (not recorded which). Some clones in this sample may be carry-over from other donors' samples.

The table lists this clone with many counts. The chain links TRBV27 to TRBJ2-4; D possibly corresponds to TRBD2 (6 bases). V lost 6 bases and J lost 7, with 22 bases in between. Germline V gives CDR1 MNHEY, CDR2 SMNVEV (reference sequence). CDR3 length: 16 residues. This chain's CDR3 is CASSPGPVGGRNIQYF. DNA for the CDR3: TGTGCCAGCAGCCCCGGGCCGGTAGGAGGGCGGAACATTCAGTACTTC.

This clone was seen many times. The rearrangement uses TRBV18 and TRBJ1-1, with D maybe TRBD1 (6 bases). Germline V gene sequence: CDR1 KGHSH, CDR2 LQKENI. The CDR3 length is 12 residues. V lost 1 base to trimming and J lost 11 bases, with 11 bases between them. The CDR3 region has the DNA TGTGCCAGCTCACCACGCACAGGGCGGGCTTTCTTT. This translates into CASSPRTGRAFF. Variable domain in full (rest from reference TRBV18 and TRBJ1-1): NAGVMQNPRHLVRRRGQEARLRCSPMKGHSHVYWYRQLPEEGLKFMVYLQKENIIDESGMPKERFSAEFPKEGPSILRIQQVVRGDSAAYFCASSPRTGRAFFGQGTRLTVV.

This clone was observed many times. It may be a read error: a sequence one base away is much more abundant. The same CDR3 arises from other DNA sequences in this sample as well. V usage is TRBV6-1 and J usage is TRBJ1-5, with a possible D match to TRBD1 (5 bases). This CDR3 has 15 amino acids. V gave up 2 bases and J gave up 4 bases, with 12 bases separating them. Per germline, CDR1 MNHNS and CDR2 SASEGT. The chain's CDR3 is CASSETAGDNQPQHF. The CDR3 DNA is TGTGCCAGCAGTGAAACCGCGGGGGATAATCAGCCCCAGCATTTT.

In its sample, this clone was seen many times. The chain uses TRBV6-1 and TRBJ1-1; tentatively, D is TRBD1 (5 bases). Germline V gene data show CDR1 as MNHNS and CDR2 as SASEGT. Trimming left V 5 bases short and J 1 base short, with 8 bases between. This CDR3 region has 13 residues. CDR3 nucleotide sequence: TGTGCCAGCAGTCAAACAGGGAACACTGAAGCTTTCTTT. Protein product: CASSQTGNTEAFF.

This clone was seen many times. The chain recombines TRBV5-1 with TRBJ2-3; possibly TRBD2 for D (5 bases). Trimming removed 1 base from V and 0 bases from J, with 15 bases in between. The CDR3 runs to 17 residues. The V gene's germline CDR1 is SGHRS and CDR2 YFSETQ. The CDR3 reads CASSLRAGGLSTDTQYF. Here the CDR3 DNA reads TGCGCCAGCAGCTTGCGGGCAGGAGGCCTTAGCACAGATACGCAGTATTTT.

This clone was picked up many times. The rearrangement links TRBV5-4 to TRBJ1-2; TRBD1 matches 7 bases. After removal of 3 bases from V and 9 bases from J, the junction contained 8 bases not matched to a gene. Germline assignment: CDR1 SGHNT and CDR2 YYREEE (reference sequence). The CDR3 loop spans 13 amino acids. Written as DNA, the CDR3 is TGTGCCAGCAGCTACACAGGGGCCCAGAGCTACACCTTC. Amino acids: CASSYTGAQSYTF. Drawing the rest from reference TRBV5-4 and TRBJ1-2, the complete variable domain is ETGVTQSPTHLIKTRGQQVTLRCSSQSGHNTVSWYQQALGQGPQFIFQYYREEENGRGNFPPRFSGLQFPNYSSELNVNALELDDSALYLCASSYTGAQSYTFGSGTRLTVV.

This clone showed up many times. The CDR3 loop is CASSPQVYGYTF. CDR3 DNA: TGTGCCAGCAGCCCGCAAGTCTATGGCTACACCTTC. This chain links TRBV14 with TRBJ1-2; D is unclear. The CDR3 is made up of 12 amino acids. Trimming pared 4 bases from V and 4 bases from J, leaving 7 bases between. Germline CDR1 reads SGHDN; CDR2 reads FVKESK.

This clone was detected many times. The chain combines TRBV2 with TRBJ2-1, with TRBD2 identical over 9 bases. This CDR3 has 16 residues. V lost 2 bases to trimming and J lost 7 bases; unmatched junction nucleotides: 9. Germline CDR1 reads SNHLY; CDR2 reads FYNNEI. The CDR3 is CASSELAGARLNEQFF. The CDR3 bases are TGTGCCAGCAGTGAATTAGCGGGAGCTCGTTTAAATGAGCAGTTCTTC. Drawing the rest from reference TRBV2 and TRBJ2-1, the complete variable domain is EPEVTQTPSHQVTQMGQEVILRCVPISNHLYFYWYRQILGQKVEFLVSFYNNEISEKSEIFDDQFSVERPDGSNFTLKIRSTKLEDSAMYFCASSELAGARLNEQFFGPGTRLTVL.

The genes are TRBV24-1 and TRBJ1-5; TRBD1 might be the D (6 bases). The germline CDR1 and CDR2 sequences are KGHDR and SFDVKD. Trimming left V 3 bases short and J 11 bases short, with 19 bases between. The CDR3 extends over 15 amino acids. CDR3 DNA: TGTGCCACCAGTGATGGCAGGGGACACGGCTGGGCCCAGCATTTT. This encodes CATSDGRGHGWAQHF.